This is a list of T cell receptor beta chains from one sample in a study of T cell repertoires in cytomegalovirus infection. No antigens are known for them. Via MiXCR, TCRdb re-called the reads, giving one row per CDR3 protein. The sample has 450,000 to 600,000 distinct CDR3 sequences; more than 30% are singletons. The sample was cultured PBMCs, taken from culture after CMV antigen stimulation. These TCRs come from a human donor in good health (CMV status not recorded). Some clones in this sample may be carry-over from other donors' samples. Both conserved end residues are part of each CDR3. D genes are given only for firm matches. Size tells how often a clone was seen (once, few, many) or the class of an expanded clone, and some rows leave it out.

TRBJ2-7,TRBD2,TRBV7-9,12,few,CASSSPGGRVYF,TGTGCCAGCAGCTCCCCCGGCGGGAGGGTGTACTTC
TRBJ2-4,TRBD2,TRBV6-2/TRBV6-3,20,-,CASSYSPGLAGVLAKNIQYF,TGTGCCAGCAGTTACTCTCCGGGACTAGCGGGAGTATTAGCCAAAAACATTCAGTACTTC
TRBJ2-4,-,TRBV7-2,16,many,CASSPSLVLAKNIQYF,TGTGCCAGCAGCCCCAGTTTGGTCCTAGCCAAAAACATTCAGTACTTC
TRBJ2-7,-,TRBV27,13,few,CASSLLGSDEQYF,TGTGCCAGCAGTTTATTAGGGTCGGACGAGCAGTACTTC
TRBJ1-1,TRBD1,TRBV27,14,-,CASSLGGTVIEAFF,TGTGCCAGCAGTTTAGGTGGGACAGTAATTGAAGCTTTCTTT
TRBJ1-2,-,TRBV7-9,16,-,CASSPREGREVGGYTF,TGTGCCAGCAGCCCCCGAGAGGGACGGGAGGTCGGCGGCTACACCTTC
TRBJ2-3,TRBD1,TRBV7-8,15,many,CASSSGQASTDTQYF,TGTGCCAGCAGCTCCGGACAGGCTAGCACAGATACGCAGTATTTT
TRBJ2-5,TRBD2,TRBV6-1,14,few,CASSAGLAGETQYF,TGTGCCAGCAGCGCGGGACTAGCGGGGGAGACCCAGTACTTC
TRBJ2-2,-,TRBV6-2/TRBV6-3,15,once,CASSPGGENTGELFF,TGTGCCAGCAGTCCCGGGGGCGAGAACACCGGGGAGCTGTTTTTT
TRBJ2-7,-,TRBV7-2,14,few,CASSLDWSTDEQYF,TGTGCCAGCAGCTTAGATTGGAGCACGGACGAGCAGTACTTC
TRBJ1-2,-,TRBV6-2/TRBV6-3,13,few,CASSYQDLYGYTF,TGTGCCAGCAGTTACCAGGACCTCTATGGCTACACCTTC
TRBJ2-2,-,TRBV6-5,17,-,CASSYSMGTSFPGELFF,TGTGCCAGCAGTTACTCGATGGGCACCTCCTTTCCCGGGGAGCTGTTTTTT
TRBJ2-1,TRBD2,TRBV29-1,14,-,CSVLRDYLNNEQFF,TGCAGCGTTCTACGGGACTACCTCAACAATGAGCAGTTCTTC
TRBJ2-3,TRBD2,TRBV4-1,17,-,CASSQGIASGRSDTQYF,TGCGCCAGCAGCCAGGGTATTGCTAGCGGGAGGTCAGATACGCAGTATTTT
TRBJ1-5,-,TRBV2,19,few,CASSEKEVRILGPNQPQHF,TGTGCCAGCAGTGAAAAGGAAGTACGAATCTTGGGCCCTAATCAGCCCCAGCATTTT
TRBJ2-7,TRBD2,TRBV5-4,16,-,CASSLAGGGRAYEQYF,TGTGCCAGCAGCTTGGCCGGAGGCGGGAGGGCCTACGAGCAGTACTTC
TRBJ2-5,TRBD1,TRBV5-4,14,-,CASSPGTARETQYF,TGTGCCAGCAGCCCGGGGACAGCCAGGGAGACCCAGTACTTC
TRBJ2-1,TRBD1,TRBV27,14,-,CATSTDRGHNEQFF,TGTGCCACCTCGACGGATAGGGGGCACAATGAGCAGTTCTTC
TRBJ1-1,TRBD1,TRBV12-3/TRBV12-4,15,-,CASSFQDRRGTEAFF,TGTGCCAGCAGTTTTCAGGACAGGCGAGGCACTGAAGCTTTCTTT
TRBJ2-7,-,TRBV14,15,-,CASSQEWNPNYEQYF,TGTGCCAGCAGCCAAGAATGGAATCCCAACTACGAGCAGTACTTC
TRBJ1-1,-,TRBV6-2/TRBV6-3,13,few,CASMVGGATEAFF,TGTGCCAGCATGGTTGGGGGAGCCACTGAAGCTTTCTTT
TRBJ2-3,-,TRBV7-8,15,-,CASSLFGQTTDTQYF,TGTGCCAGCAGCTTATTTGGACAGACAACAGATACGCAGTATTTT
TRBJ1-1,-,TRBV14,15,few,CASSQDINLGTEAFF,TGTGCCAGCAGCCAAGACATCAACCTGGGGACTGAAGCTTTCTTT
TRBJ2-3,-,TRBV15,14,-,CATSRAGYTDTQYF,TGTGCCACCAGCAGAGCGGGGTACACAGATACGCAGTATTTT
TRBJ2-2,-,TRBV12-3/TRBV12-4,16,-,CASSLFPGLGTGELFF,TGTGCCAGCAGTTTGTTCCCAGGGCTTGGCACCGGGGAGCTGTTTTTT
TRBJ2-2,TRBD2,TRBV11-2,15,many,CASSSTSGMAGELFF,TGTGCCAGCAGTTCGACTAGCGGGATGGCCGGGGAGCTGTTTTTT
TRBJ2-1,TRBD2,TRBV14,15,-,CASSQAGAGGREQFF,TGTGCCAGCAGCCAAGCGGGGGCGGGAGGACGTGAGCAGTTCTTC
TRBJ2-2,-,TRBV4-3,14,-,CASSQDYSPGELFF,TGCGCCAGCAGCCAAGATTACAGCCCCGGGGAGCTGTTTTTT
TRBJ2-7,-,TRBV7-2,13,many,CASSLGQIYEQYF,TGTGCCAGCAGCTTAGGACAGATATACGAGCAGTACTTC
TRBJ2-1,TRBD1,TRBV6-2/TRBV6-3,20,few,CASSLRGRTGRSSSYNEQFF,TGTGCCAGCAGTTTAAGGGGGCGAACAGGGCGGTCCAGCTCCTACAATGAGCAGTTCTTC
TRBJ2-5,-,TRBV7-2,18,-,CASSLEGTGYWGAETQYF,TGTGCCAGCAGCTTAGAGGGCACAGGTTACTGGGGCGCGGAGACCCAGTACTTC
TRBJ2-1,TRBD1,TRBV24-1,15,few,CATSDRGQGVDEQFF,TGTGCCACCAGTGACCGGGGACAGGGGGTCGATGAGCAGTTCTTC
TRBJ1-5,-,TRBV7-2,14,-,CASSLAVLGQPQHF,TGTGCCAGCAGCTTAGCCGTTCTTGGGCAGCCCCAGCATTTT
TRBJ2-7,TRBD2,TRBV9,16,few,CASSVASSGSPYEQYF,TGTGCCAGCAGCGTAGCTTCTAGCGGGAGTCCCTACGAGCAGTACTTC
TRBJ1-4,-,TRBV18,15,-,CASSPPGLGNEKLFF,TGTGCCAGCTCACCACCGGGACTTGGGAATGAAAAACTGTTTTTT
TRBJ1-2,-,TRBV4-3,13,-,CASSQETVYGYTF,TGCGCCAGCAGCCAAGAAACGGTGTATGGCTACACCTTC
TRBJ1-6,TRBD1,TRBV19,15,few,CASTKMGQKNSPLHF,TGTGCCAGTACTAAAATGGGACAGAAGAATTCACCCCTCCACTTT
TRBJ2-1,-,TRBV4-1,14,few,CASSAGLAGNEQFF,TGCGCCAGCAGCGCGGGGCTAGCCGGCAATGAGCAGTTCTTC
TRBJ2-1,TRBD2,TRBV7-9,15,few,CASSPARDYGGTAYF,TGTGCCAGCAGCCCCGCCCGGGACTACGGAGGGACGGCCTACTTC
TRBJ1-5,-,TRBV7-2,13,few,CASSSAGVQPQHF,TGTGCCAGCAGCTCCGCGGGTGTTCAGCCCCAGCATTTT
TRBJ1-4,-,TRBV4-1,15,few,CASSQDLQGGMELFF,TGCGCCAGCAGCCAAGATCTACAGGGAGGAATGGAACTGTTTTTT
TRBJ2-1,-,TRBV5-1,14,few,CASSPGTPNNEQFF,TGCGCCAGCAGCCCCGGGACTCCAAACAATGAGCAGTTCTTC
TRBJ2-5,TRBD2,TRBV4-1,17,few,CASSQTGFTSGQETQYF,TGCGCCAGCAGCCAGACAGGCTTTACTAGCGGCCAAGAGACCCAGTACTTC
TRBJ2-1,TRBD2,TRBV20-1,15,-,CSAAVLSGRGDEQFF,TGCAGTGCTGCCGTTCTATCCGGGAGGGGAGATGAGCAGTTCTTC
TRBJ2-1,TRBD2,TRBV5-1,15,once,CASSLVAGNNNEQFF,TGCGCCAGCAGCTTGGTAGCGGGGAATAACAATGAGCAGTTCTTC
TRBJ2-1,TRBD1,TRBV5-1,23,few,CASSLTRQGPPYFQGPPYNEQFF,TGCGCCAGCAGCTTGACCAGACAGGGGCCCCCCTACTTTCAGGGGCCCCCCTACAATGAGCAGTTCTTC
TRBJ2-1,TRBD2,TRBV10-1,17,-,CASSDTFFAGGGNEQFF,TGCGCCAGCAGTGACACCTTCTTTGCGGGAGGTGGGAATGAGCAGTTCTTC
TRBJ2-5,TRBD2,TRBV7-2,14,many,CASSSLGGKETQYF,TGTGCCAGCAGCTCCCTGGGAGGGAAAGAGACCCAGTACTTC
TRBJ1-2,TRBD1,TRBV28,16,many,CASSPGTGGRSYGYTF,TGTGCCAGCAGCCCCGGGACAGGGGGTCGCAGCTATGGCTACACCTTC
TRBJ1-5,TRBD1,TRBV4-2,15,-,CASSQDRGPRQPQHF,TGTGCCAGCAGCCAAGACAGGGGGCCCCGGCAGCCCCAGCATTTT
TRBJ1-2,-,TRBV28,12,few,CASSSVNYGYTF,TGTGCCAGCAGTTCCGTTAACTATGGCTACACCTTC
TRBJ2-1,TRBD2,TRBV19,14,-,CASRYLAGGSEQFF,TGTGCCAGTAGGTATTTAGCGGGAGGGAGTGAGCAGTTCTTC
TRBJ2-6,TRBD2,TRBV5-4,16,-,CASSEAGAAGANVLTF,TGTGCCAGCAGTGAAGCGGGAGCAGCCGGGGCCAACGTCCTGACTTTC
TRBJ2-5,TRBD1,TRBV7-3,15,few,CASSFTPGQGAPQYF,TGTGCCAGCAGCTTTACGCCGGGACAGGGGGCCCCCCAGTACTTC
TRBJ1-4,-,TRBV4-2,17,few,CASSQDQFGPSNEKLFF,TGTGCCAGCAGCCAAGATCAGTTCGGGCCCTCAAATGAAAAACTGTTTTTT
TRBJ2-1,TRBD2,TRBV4-2,15,-,CASSQQGLAGIEQFF,TGTGCCAGCAGCCAACAGGGACTAGCGGGAATTGAGCAGTTCTTC
TRBJ2-3,-,TRBV12-3/TRBV12-4,14,-,CASSSRDPTDTQYF,TGTGCCAGCAGTTCACGGGACCCCACAGATACGCAGTATTTT
TRBJ2-1,TRBD2,TRBV24-1,14,-,CATSVSSGSGEQFF,TGTGCCACCAGTGTTTCCAGCGGGAGCGGGGAGCAGTTCTTC
TRBJ2-5,-,TRBV7-3,15,-,CASSRVSGEQETQYF,TGTGCCAGCAGCCGGGTGTCAGGCGAACAAGAGACCCAGTACTTC